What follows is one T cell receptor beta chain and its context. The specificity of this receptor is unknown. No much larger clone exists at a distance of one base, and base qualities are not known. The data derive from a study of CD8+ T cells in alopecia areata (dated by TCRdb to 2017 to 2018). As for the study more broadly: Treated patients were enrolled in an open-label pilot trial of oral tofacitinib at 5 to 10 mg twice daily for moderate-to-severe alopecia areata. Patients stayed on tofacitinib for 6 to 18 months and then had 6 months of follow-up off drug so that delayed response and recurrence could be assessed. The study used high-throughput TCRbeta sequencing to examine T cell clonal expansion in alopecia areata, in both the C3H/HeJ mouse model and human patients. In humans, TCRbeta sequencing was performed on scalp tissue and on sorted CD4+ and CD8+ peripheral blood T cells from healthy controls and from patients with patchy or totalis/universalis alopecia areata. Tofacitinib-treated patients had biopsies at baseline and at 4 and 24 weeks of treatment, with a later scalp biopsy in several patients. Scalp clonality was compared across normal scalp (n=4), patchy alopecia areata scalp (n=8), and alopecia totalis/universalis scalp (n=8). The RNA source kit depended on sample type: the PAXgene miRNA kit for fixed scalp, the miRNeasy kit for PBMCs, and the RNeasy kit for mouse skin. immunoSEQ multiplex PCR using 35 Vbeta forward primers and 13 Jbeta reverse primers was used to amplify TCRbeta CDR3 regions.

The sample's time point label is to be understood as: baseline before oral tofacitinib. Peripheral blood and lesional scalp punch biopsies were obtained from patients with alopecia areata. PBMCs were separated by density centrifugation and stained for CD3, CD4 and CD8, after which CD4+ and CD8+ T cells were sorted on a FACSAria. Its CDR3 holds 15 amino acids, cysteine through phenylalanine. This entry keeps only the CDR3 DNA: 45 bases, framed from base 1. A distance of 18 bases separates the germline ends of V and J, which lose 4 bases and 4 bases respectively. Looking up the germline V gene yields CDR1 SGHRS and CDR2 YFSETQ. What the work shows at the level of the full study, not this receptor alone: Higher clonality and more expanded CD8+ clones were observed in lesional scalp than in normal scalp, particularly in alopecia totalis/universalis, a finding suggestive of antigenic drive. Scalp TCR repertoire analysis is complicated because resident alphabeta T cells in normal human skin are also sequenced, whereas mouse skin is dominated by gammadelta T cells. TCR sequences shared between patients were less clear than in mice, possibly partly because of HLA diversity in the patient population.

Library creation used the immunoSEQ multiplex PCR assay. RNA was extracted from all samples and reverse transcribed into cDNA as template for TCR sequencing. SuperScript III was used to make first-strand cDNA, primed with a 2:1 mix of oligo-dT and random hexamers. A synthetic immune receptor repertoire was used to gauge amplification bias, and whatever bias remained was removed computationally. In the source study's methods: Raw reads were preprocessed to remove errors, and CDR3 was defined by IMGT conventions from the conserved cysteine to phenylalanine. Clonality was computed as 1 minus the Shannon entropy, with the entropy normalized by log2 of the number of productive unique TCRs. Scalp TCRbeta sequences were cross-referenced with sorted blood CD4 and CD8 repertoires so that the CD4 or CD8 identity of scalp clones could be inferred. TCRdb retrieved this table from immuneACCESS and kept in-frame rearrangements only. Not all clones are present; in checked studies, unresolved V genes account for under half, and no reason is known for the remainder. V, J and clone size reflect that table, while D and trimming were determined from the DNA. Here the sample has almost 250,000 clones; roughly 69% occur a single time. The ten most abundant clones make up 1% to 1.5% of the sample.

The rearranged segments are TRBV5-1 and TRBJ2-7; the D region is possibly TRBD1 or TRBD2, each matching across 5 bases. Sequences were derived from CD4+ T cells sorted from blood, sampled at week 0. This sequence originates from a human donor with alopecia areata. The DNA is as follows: TGCGCCAGCAGCCCAACTCAGGGCTGGAGGTACGAGCAGTACTTC. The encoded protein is CASSPTQGWRYEQYF.